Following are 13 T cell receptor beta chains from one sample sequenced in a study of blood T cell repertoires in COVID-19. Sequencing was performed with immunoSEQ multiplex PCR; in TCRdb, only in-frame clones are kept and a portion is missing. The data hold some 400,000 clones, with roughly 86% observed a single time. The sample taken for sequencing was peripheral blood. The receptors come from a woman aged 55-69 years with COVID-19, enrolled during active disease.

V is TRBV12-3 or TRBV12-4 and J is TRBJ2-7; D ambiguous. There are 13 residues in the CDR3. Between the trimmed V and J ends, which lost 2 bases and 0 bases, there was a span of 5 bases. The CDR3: CASSLTDSYEQYF. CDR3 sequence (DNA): TGTGCCAGCAGTTTAACTGACTCCTACGAGCAGTACTTC.

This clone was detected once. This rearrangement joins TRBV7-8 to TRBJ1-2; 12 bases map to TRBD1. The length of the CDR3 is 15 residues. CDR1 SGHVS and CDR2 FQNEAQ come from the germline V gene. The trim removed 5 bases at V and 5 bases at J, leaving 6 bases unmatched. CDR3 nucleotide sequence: TGTGCCAGCAGCCGAGGGACAGGGGGCACGTATGGCTACACCTTC. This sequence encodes CASSRGTGGTYGYTF.

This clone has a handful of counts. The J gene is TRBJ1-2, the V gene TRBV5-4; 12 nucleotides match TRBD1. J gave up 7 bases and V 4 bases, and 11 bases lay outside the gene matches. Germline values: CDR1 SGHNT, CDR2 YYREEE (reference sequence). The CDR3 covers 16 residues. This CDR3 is CASSDGDRGQAGGYTF. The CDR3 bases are TGTGCCAGCAGCGACGGGGACAGGGGGCAAGCTGGTGGCTACACCTTC.

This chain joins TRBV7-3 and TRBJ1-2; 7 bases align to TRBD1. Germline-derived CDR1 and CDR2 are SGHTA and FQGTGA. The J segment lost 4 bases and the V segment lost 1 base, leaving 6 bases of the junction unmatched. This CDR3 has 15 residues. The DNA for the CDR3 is TGTGCCAGCAGCTTAAATGCAGGGGGTGCCTATGGCTACACCTTC. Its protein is CASSLNAGGAYGYTF.

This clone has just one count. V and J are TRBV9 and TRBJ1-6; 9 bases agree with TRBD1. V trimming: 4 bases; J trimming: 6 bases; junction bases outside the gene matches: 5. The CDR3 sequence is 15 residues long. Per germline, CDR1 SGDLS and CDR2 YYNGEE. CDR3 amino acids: CASSPRTGVNSPLHF. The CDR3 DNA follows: TGTGCCAGCAGCCCCCGGACAGGGGTTAATTCACCCCTCCACTTT.

This CDR3 is CASSTGGEAKNIQYF. CDR3 nucleotides: TGTGCCAGCAGCACGGGGGGTGAAGCCAAAAACATTCAGTACTTC. The genes are TRBV5-4 and TRBJ2-4, with 7 nucleotides matching TRBD2. V trimming: 4 bases; J trimming: 0 bases; junction bases outside the gene matches: 4. Germline V lookup: CDR1 SGHNT, CDR2 YYREEE (reference sequence). This CDR3 contains 15 residues.

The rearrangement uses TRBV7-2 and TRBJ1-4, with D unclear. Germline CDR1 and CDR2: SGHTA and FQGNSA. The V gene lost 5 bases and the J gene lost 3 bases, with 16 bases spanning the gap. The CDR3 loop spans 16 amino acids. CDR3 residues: CASSPRNPGANEKLFF. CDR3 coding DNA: TGTGCCAGCAGCCCACGCAACCCCGGGGCTAATGAAAAACTGTTTTTT.

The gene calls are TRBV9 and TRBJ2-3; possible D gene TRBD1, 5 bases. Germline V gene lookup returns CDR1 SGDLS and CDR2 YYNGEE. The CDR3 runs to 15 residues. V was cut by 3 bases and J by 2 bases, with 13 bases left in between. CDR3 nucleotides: TGTGCCAGCAGCGAGAAGGGGCTTAACACAGATACGCAGTATTTT. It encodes CASSEKGLNTDTQYF.

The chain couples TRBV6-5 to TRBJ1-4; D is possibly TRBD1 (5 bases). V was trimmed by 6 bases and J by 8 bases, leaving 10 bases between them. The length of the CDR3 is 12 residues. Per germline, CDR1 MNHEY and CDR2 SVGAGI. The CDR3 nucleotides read TGTGCCAGCAGCCATAGGGGAGAAAAACTGTTTTTT. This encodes CASSHRGEKLFF.

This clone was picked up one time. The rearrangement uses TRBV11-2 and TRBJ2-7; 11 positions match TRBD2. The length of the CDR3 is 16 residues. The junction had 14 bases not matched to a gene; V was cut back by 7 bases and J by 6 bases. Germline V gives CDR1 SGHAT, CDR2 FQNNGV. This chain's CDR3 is CASIPSQVAGGPEQYF. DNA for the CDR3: TGTGCCAGCATCCCCAGCCAGGTAGCGGGGGGGCCCGAGCAGTACTTC.

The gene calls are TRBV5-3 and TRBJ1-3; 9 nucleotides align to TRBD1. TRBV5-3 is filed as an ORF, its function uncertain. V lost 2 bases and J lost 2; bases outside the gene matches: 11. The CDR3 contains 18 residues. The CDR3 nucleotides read TGTGCCAGAAGCTTCACACAGGGGGCGCCCCGGACTGGAAACACCATATATTTT. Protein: CARSFTQGAPRTGNTIYF.

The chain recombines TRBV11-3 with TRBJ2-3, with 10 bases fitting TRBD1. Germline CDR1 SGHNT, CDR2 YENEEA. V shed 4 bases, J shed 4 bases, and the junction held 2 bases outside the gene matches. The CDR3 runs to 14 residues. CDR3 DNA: TGTGCCAGCAGCTCCGGACAGGGGGCAGATACGCAGTATTTT. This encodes CASSSGQGADTQYF. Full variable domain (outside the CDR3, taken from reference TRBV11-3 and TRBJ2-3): EAGVVQSPRYKIIEKKQPVAFWCNPISGHNTLYWYLQNLGQGPELLIRYENEEAVDDSQLPKDRFSAERLKGVDSTLKIQPAELGDSAVYLCASSSGQGADTQYFGPGTRLTVL.

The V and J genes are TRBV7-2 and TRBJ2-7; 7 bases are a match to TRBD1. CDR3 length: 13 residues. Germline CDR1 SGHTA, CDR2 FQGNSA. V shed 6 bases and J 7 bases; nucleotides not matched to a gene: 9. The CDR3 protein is CASRGGPRVEQYF. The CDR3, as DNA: TGTGCCAGCAGAGGGGGCCCACGGGTAGAGCAGTACTTC.